The 27 T cell receptor beta chains below were found in one sample sequenced in a study of blood T cell repertoires in COVID-19. TCRdb keeps only in-frame clones here, not all; method: immunoSEQ multiplex PCR. The data show 150,000 to 250,000 clones, 70% to 80% seen once. The sample taken for sequencing was peripheral blood. The receptors originated from a middle-aged woman with COVID-19, enrolled during active disease.

This clone has only one observation. This chain links TRBV19 with TRBJ2-3; D gene uncertain. The length of the CDR3 is 13 residues. Germline CDR1 is LNHDA and CDR2 is SQIVND (reference sequence). V was trimmed by 5 bases and J by 5 bases, leaving 11 bases between them. The CDR3 is CASSLQVVDTQYF. The CDR3 DNA is TGTGCCAGTAGTCTTCAGGTGGTAGATACGCAGTATTTT.

This clone showed up just once. The chain has TRBV6-6 and TRBJ2-5; the match to TRBD1 covers 8 bases. The ends lost 6 bases at V and 3 bases at J; junction bases unmatched: 3. CDR3 size: 13 residues. Germline V lookup: CDR1 MNHNY, CDR2 SVGAGI (reference sequence). The CDR3 loop reads CASSSGQEETQYF. CDR3 in DNA: TGTGCCAGCAGCTCGGGACAGGAAGAGACCCAGTACTTC.

The rearrangement joins TRBV10-3 to TRBJ2-3; D is uncertain. V was cut by 10 bases and J by 0 bases, with 14 bases left in between. Per the germline V gene, CDR1 is ENHRY and CDR2 is SYGVKD. The CDR3 sequence is 14 residues long. CDR3 protein: CATTRGTSTDTQYF. CDR3 sequence (DNA): TGTGCCACGACTCGAGGTACGAGCACAGATACGCAGTATTTT.

This chain joins TRBV5-4 and TRBJ2-2; D gene uncertain. CDR1 is SGHNT, CDR2 YYREEE, per germline (reference sequence). The germline V and J ends were trimmed by 1 base and 4 bases, with 11 bases remaining between them. CDR3 size: 15 residues. The CDR3 DNA reads as TGTGCCAGCAGCTTGTCTCGCTCGGGCACCGGGGAGCTGTTTTTT. It specifies CASSLSRSGTGELFF.

The chain has TRBV25-1 and TRBJ2-7; 8 bases are a match to TRBD2. V lost 7 bases to trimming and J lost 6 bases; unmatched junction nucleotides: 11. In germline, CDR1 is MGHDK, CDR2 SYGVNS. CDR3 length: 14 amino acids. The CDR3 region is CASTRSGSAPEQYF. The CDR3 nucleotides are TGTGCCAGCACCAGAAGCGGGAGTGCCCCCGAGCAGTACTTC.

This chain uses TRBV11-2 with TRBJ1-1; TRBD1 might be the D (6 bases). V was cut by 5 bases and J by 4 bases, with 14 bases left in between. The CDR3 is 14 residues long. CDR1 is SGHAT and CDR2 is FQNNGV in the germline V gene. CDR3 in amino acids: CASSPTSGVTEAFF. CDR3 DNA sequence: TGTGCCAGCAGCCCAACCTCAGGGGTCACTGAAGCTTTCTTT.

This clone has just a few counts. This chain links TRBV9 with TRBJ1-6; D is perhaps TRBD1 (6 bases). Germline V gene data show CDR1 as SGDLS and CDR2 as YYNGEE. The CDR3 runs to 15 residues. Trimming took off 5 bases at V and 9 bases at J, with 18 bases between the two ends. CDR3 in DNA: TGTGCCAGCAGTGGGGGGGGCTCAGGATTTTCACCCCTCCACTTT. Amino acids: CASSGGGSGFSPLHF.

This chain joins TRBV5-5 and TRBJ1-3, with TRBD1 matching over 7 bases. The length of the CDR3 is 16 residues. V gave up 1 base and J gave up 5 bases; unmatched junction bases: 9. The germline V gene encodes CDR1 SGHKS and CDR2 YYEKEE (reference sequence). The CDR3 DNA reads TGTGCCAGCAGCTTGCCGCGGACAGGCGAACGAAACACCATATATTTT. Translated: CASSLPRTGERNTIYF.

The CDR3 is CASSYGQEENTEAFF. The CDR3, as DNA: TGTGCCAGCTCCTACGGACAGGAAGAGAACACTGAAGCTTTCTTT. The chain links TRBV18 to TRBJ1-1; 7 nucleotides align to TRBD1. The germline CDR1 and CDR2 sequences are KGHSH and LQKENI. V was clipped by 6 bases and J by 1 base; unmatched bases: 8. The CDR3 extends over 15 amino acids.

The chain uses TRBV23-1 and TRBJ1-1, with D unclear. TRBV23-1 is sorted into the ORF group, with uncertain function. V was clipped by 1 base and J by 4 bases, with 13 bases between them. The length of the CDR3 is 15 residues. CDR3 nucleotide sequence: TGCGCCAGCAGTCAATACTTCCCGTGGGCCACTGAAGCTTTCTTT. It yields the protein CASSQYFPWATEAFF.

This clone was counted only a few times. This chain connects TRBV5-4 to TRBJ1-4; a possible D gene is TRBD1 (6 bases). CDR1 is SGHNT, CDR2 YYREEE, per germline (reference sequence). The CDR3 totals 15 residues. Between the trimmed V and J ends, which lost 4 bases and 4 bases, there was a span of 14 bases. CDR3: CASSSSGAFNEKLFF. The CDR3 coding sequence is TGTGCCAGCAGCAGCTCAGGGGCGTTTAATGAAAAACTGTTTTTT.

The chain carries TRBV19 and TRBJ1-2; 10 positions agree with TRBD1. Trimming took 3 bases from V and 7 from J; bases not matched to a gene: 5. The CDR3 contains 14 residues. CDR1 and CDR2 from the germline V gene are LNHDA and SQIVND (reference sequence). The CDR3 bases are TGTGCCAGTAGTATCCCGGGGACAGGGGTTGGCTACACCTTC. This encodes CASSIPGTGVGYTF.

The genes are TRBV30 and TRBJ1-4; maybe TRBD1 (5 bases). Germline values: CDR1 GTSNPN, CDR2 SVGIG (reference sequence). CDR3 length: 14 amino acids. The germline V and J ends were trimmed by 6 bases and 0 bases, with 11 bases remaining between them. The CDR3: CACIKGTTNEKLFF. CDR3 DNA sequence: TGTGCCTGCATTAAGGGGACAACTAATGAAAAACTGTTTTTT. The variable domain in full, with the rest retrieved from reference TRBV30 and TRBJ1-4, is SQTIHQWPATLVQPVGSPLSLECTVEGTSNPNLYWYRQAAGRGLQLLFYSVGIGQISSEVPQNLSASRPQDRQFILSSKKLLLSDSGFYLCACIKGTTNEKLFFGSGTQLSVL.

The genes are TRBV28 and TRBJ2-3, with D possibly TRBD1 on 6 matching bases. Germline assignment: CDR1 MDHEN and CDR2 SYDVKM. Trimming took 6 bases from V and 4 from J, leaving 14 bases between them. The CDR3 totals 14 residues. CDR3 in DNA: TGTGCCAGCAGGGGCCCCCAGGGGCCAGATACGCAGTATTTT. Its protein is CASRGPQGPDTQYF.

The CDR3 bases are TGTGCCAGCAGTCTAGCCACACAGGGGACTAGGAGCAATCAGCCCCAGCATTTT. Protein product: CASSLATQGTRSNQPQHF. This sequence joins TRBV6-2 or TRBV6-3 and TRBJ1-5; 7 bases are a match to TRBD1. The V and J ends lost 5 bases and 1 base, in that order; junction bases with no gene match: 14. This CDR3 has 18 amino acids. Germline V lookup: CDR1 MNHEY, CDR2 SVGEGT.

The sample holds many counts of this clone. The V call is TRBV4-3, the J call TRBJ2-5, with D tentatively TRBD2 (6 bases). Trimming removed 1 base at V and 5 bases at J, with 8 bases between. Germline V gene sequence: CDR1 LGHNA, CDR2 YSLEER. The CDR3 is 13 residues long. CDR3 residues: CASSQAEGETQYF. In nucleotides, the CDR3 is TGCGCCAGCAGCCAAGCGGAGGGGGAGACCCAGTACTTC.

The CDR3 loop reads CASSFQGLRGAQYF. The CDR3 region has the DNA TGTGCCAGCAGCTTTCAGGGGCTCCGTGGGGCGCAGTATTTT. This chain uses TRBV11-3 with TRBJ2-3; D possibly corresponds to TRBD1 (6 bases). This CDR3 comprises 14 residues. Deletions cut 3 bases from V and 10 bases from J, with 17 bases between. Germline V gene data show CDR1 as SGHNT and CDR2 as YENEEA.

This clone has a single count. The chain couples TRBV19 to TRBJ2-1; D might be TRBD2 (6 bases). Germline values: CDR1 LNHDA, CDR2 SQIVND (reference sequence). The CDR3 consists of 15 residues. Trimming stripped 4 bases from V and 1 base from J, with 11 bases between. The CDR3 sequence: CASSKTGVSYNEQFF. Written as DNA, the CDR3 is TGTGCCAGTAGTAAGACGGGGGTATCCTACAATGAGCAGTTCTTC.

V gene TRBV3-1 (or the pseudogene TRBV3-2) combines with J gene TRBJ2-1; D is possibly TRBD1 (6 bases). This CDR3 spans 15 amino acids. The germline V gene encodes CDR1 LGHDT and CDR2 YNNKEL (reference sequence). The ends were cut back, 4 bases at V and 2 bases at J, with 12 bases in the middle. In DNA, the CDR3 is TGTGCCAGCAGCCTCGGACAGCTAACCTACAATGAGCAGTTCTTC. Its translation is CASSLGQLTYNEQFF.

This clone appeared a few times. The chain recombines TRBV2 with TRBJ1-5, with 8 bases matching TRBD1. Germline values: CDR1 SNHLY, CDR2 FYNNEI. This CDR3 region has 15 residues. V was clipped by 5 bases and J by 2 bases; unmatched bases: 5. CDR3 residues: CASSLDRGGNQPQHF. DNA for the CDR3: TGTGCCAGCAGTCTTGACAGGGGAGGCAATCAGCCCCAGCATTTT.

The chain joins TRBV6-5 to TRBJ1-6; D is ambiguous. Trimming left V 5 bases short and J 2 bases short, with 7 bases between. Germline CDR1 MNHEY, CDR2 SVGAGI. The CDR3 is 14 amino acids. The DNA for the CDR3 is TGTGCCAGCAGTACTTCTACCTATAATTCACCCCTCCACTTT. Translated: CASSTSTYNSPLHF.

V usage is TRBV9 and J usage is TRBJ2-7; 9 positions match TRBD1. This CDR3 has 14 amino acids. From germline, CDR1 is SGDLS and CDR2 YYNGEE. Losses at the gene ends were 0 bases for V and 6 bases for J; bases not matched to a gene: 4. This CDR3 reads CASSVEDRGREQYF. The CDR3 nucleotides are TGTGCCAGCAGCGTAGAGGACAGGGGACGCGAGCAGTACTTC.

The chain uses TRBV18 and TRBJ1-1; 8 bases are shared with TRBD1. The V gene's germline CDR1 is KGHSH and CDR2 LQKENI. CDR3 size: 15 residues. V shed 3 bases, J shed 4 bases, and the junction held 7 bases outside the gene matches. CDR3 loop: CASSPDRASGTEAFF. The CDR3 DNA reads as TGTGCCAGCTCACCGGACAGGGCCTCGGGCACTGAAGCTTTCTTT.

The rearrangement uses TRBV7-2 and TRBJ2-7; tentative D call: TRBD1 (5 bases). Germline V gives CDR1 SGHTA, CDR2 FQGNSA. The CDR3 sequence is 15 residues long. Trimming removed 0 bases at V and 0 bases at J, with 9 bases between. The CDR3 bases are TGTGCCAGCAGCTTAGCCATAGGGGCCTCCTACGAGCAGTACTTC. Translating gives CASSLAIGASYEQYF.

This chain uses TRBV6-1 with TRBJ2-7; a weak D match, TRBD1 (5 bases). The germline V and J ends were trimmed by 2 bases and 4 bases, with 12 bases remaining between them. CDR1 is MNHNS, CDR2 SASEGT, per germline. The CDR3 consists of 14 residues. The CDR3 sequence: CASSEQGFSYEQYF. DNA of the CDR3: TGTGCCAGCAGTGAACAGGGTTTCTCTTACGAGCAGTACTTC.

The chain uses TRBV5-1 and TRBJ1-1; D is perhaps TRBD1 (5 bases). Trimming stripped 0 bases from V and 4 bases from J, with 7 bases between. The CDR3 sequence is 13 residues long. Germline-derived CDR1 and CDR2 are SGHRS and YFSETQ. The CDR3: CASSLGGGTEAFF. The DNA for the CDR3 is TGCGCCAGCAGCTTGGGGGGCGGCACTGAAGCTTTCTTT.

This clone has ten or more counts. The rearrangement links TRBV4-1 to TRBJ1-5; D is uncertain. This CDR3 has 18 amino acids. Trimming removed 1 base at V and 0 bases at J, with 16 bases between. Germline V gene lookup returns CDR1 MGHRA and CDR2 YSYEKL. CDR3 sequence: CASSQAQILSYSNQPQHF. CDR3 bases: TGCGCCAGCAGCCAAGCCCAAATCCTTAGTTATAGCAATCAGCCCCAGCATTTT.